The clone carrying this T cell receptor (beta chain) was detected once. Its specificity is unknown. These data are taken from a study of cytomegalovirus exposure and HLA in healthy donors. About the study: The approximately 130 validation repertoires and the roughly 700 first-cohort repertoires shared a platform, a later analysis reported.

Whole-study results and caveats: Most TCRs appeared rarely, but some public TCRs recurred in many donors. According to a subsequent analysis, TCR clusters identified in the first cohort showed a tendency to co-occur across the roughly 120 validation repertoires.

Profiled with immunoSEQ multiplex PCR; TCRdb holds only in-frame clones, not every one. This sample has 100,000 to 120,000 clones; roughly nine tenths occur once, and the top ten carry around 1.9%. Sequencing was performed on PBMCs. This TCR came from a woman aged 18 to 35 in good health and CMV-seronegative.

This CDR3 reads CASSLSGQGWGWGSTDTQYF. CDR3 nucleotides: TGCGCCAGCAGCCTATCCGGACAGGGGTGGGGCTGGGGGAGCACAGATACGCAGTATTTT. The V call is TRBV4-1, the J call TRBJ2-3, with 9 bases lining up with TRBD1. With 4 bases clipped from V and 0 bases from J, the junction kept 17 bases outside the gene matches. CDR3 size: 20 residues. Germline assignment: CDR1 MGHRA and CDR2 YSYEKL.